This T cell receptor (beta chain) was sequenced for a study of blood T cells in healthy people across ages. The germline CDR1 and CDR2 sequences are DFQATT and SNEGSKA (reference sequence). With 3 bases clipped from V and 4 bases from J, the junction kept 9 bases outside the gene matches. The CDR3 has 15 amino acids. Study-wide points: TCR beta diversity per million T cells fell roughly linearly with age. Naive CD4+ cells and diversity were both higher in long-lived donors than in aged donors.

This clonotype showed up many times. The antigen is undetermined. Using a J-beta primer mix together with a sample-barcoded 5' primer, a second PCR was run for roughly 6 to 11 cycles. Researchers report that each sample yielded at least 2.5 million CDR3-containing paired-end reads. TCRdb ran MiXCR on the 5' RACE reads and lists one entry per CDR3 protein. The table has 700,000 to 850,000 distinct CDR3 sequences, under 40% seen once. The material sequenced was blood. This chain joins TRBV20-1 and TRBJ2-1; 7 nucleotides line up with TRBD2. The receptor was derived from a man aged 18 to 29 in good health. The CDR3 is CSASPLASGYNEQFF. The CDR3 DNA sequence: TGCAGTGCTAGTCCATTGGCTAGCGGATACAATGAGCAGTTCTTC.